Listed below are T cell receptor beta chains from one sample, sequenced in a study of shared clonotypes between healthy human individuals. Data came from immunoSEQ multiplex PCR; TCRdb stores just in-frame clones and leaves some out. Counted here are around 720,000 clones, around three quarters occurring once; the ten biggest clones make up around 1.8%. Sequencing was carried out using memory CD4+ T cells sorted from blood. The origin of the receptors is a woman aged 25 to 39 in good health. Both conserved end residues are part of each CDR3. Fields, in order: V gene, clone size, D gene, J gene, CDR3 length, CDR3 DNA, CDR3 protein. D genes are given only for firm matches. Not every row has a clone size; where given, it reads once, few, many or a size class.

TRBV19	.	TRBD1	TRBJ1-3	16	TGTGCCAGTAGTAGAACCCAGGGGGCGACTGGAAACACCATATATTTT	CASSRTQGATGNTIYF
TRBV5-1	.	TRBD1	TRBJ2-7	15	TGCGCCAGCAGCTTGGGGGACAGGGATTTTTTTGAGCAGTACTTC	CASSLGDRDFFEQYF
TRBV28	.	.	TRBJ2-2	16	TGTGCCAGCACCCACGGCGGGGTTTCAGGCACCGGGGAGCTGTTTTTT	CASTHGGVSGTGELFF
TRBV5-1	.	TRBD2	TRBJ2-1	14	TGCGCCAGCAACAAACTAGCGGCGGGGGGTGAGCAGTTCTTC	CASNKLAAGGEQFF
TRBV4-1	.	.	TRBJ2-2	14	TGCGCCAGCAGCCAATTTCCGTTGGACGGGGAGCTGTTTTTT	CASSQFPLDGELFF
TRBV28	.	TRBD1	TRBJ1-1	15	TGTGCCAGCGGTCCGGGACAGGGGCTAAACACTGAAGCTTTCTTT	CASGPGQGLNTEAFF
TRBV7-2	few	.	TRBJ1-2	13	TGTGCCAGCAGCTTAGCAGACCACGGGGGCTACACCTTC	CASSLADHGGYTF
TRBV30	once	TRBD1	TRBJ1-1	13	TGTGCCTGGGAAAGGGGGCGTAACACTGAAGCTTTCTTT	CAWERGRNTEAFF
TRBV5-1	few	TRBD2	TRBJ2-1	15	TGCGCCAGCAGCTTGTCAGCGGGAGGGCTGAATGAGCAGTTCTTC	CASSLSAGGLNEQFF
TRBV27	many	TRBD2	TRBJ2-1	13	TGTGCCAGCAGTCCCCAAATAGCGGGAGGGCTCATCTTC	CASSPQIAGGLIF
TRBV6-6	.	.	TRBJ1-1	15	TGTGCCAGCAGTTACCCGGCCACTATGAACACTGAAGCTTTCTTT	CASSYPATMNTEAFF
TRBV28	few	.	TRBJ1-4	12	TGTGCCAGCAGTGGCCAAAATGAAAAACTGTTTTTT	CASSGQNEKLFF
TRBV19	.	.	TRBJ2-3	14	TGTGCCAGTAGTGGCGGGAAAAGCACAGATACGCAGTATTTT	CASSGGKSTDTQYF
TRBV28	.	.	TRBJ2-7	18	TGTGCCAGCAGTTTATCCCCGGCGGGTAGCGGTCCCACCTACGAGCAGTACTTC	CASSLSPAGSGPTYEQYF
TRBV4-1	.	TRBD1	TRBJ1-1	15	TGCGCCAGCAGCCGTACGTTACAGGGGCGGCTTGAAGCTTTCTTT	CASSRTLQGRLEAFF
TRBV4-1	.	.	TRBJ2-5	17	TGCGCCAGCAGCCCCGGGGGGCCCGGGACGGGGACTGGGGAGCAGTACTTC	CASSPGGPGTGTGEQYF
TRBV6-5	.	TRBD1	TRBJ1-5	14	TGTGCCAGCAGTCCAGACAGGGGAAATCAGCCCCAGCATTTT	CASSPDRGNQPQHF
TRBV5-1	.	TRBD1	TRBJ2-7	14	TGCGCCAGCGGCCCCGGGACAGAGAGTTACGAGCAGTACTTC	CASGPGTESYEQYF
TRBV5-1	.	.	TRBJ2-1	13	TGCGCCAGCAGCTTGGAGGCTAGGACTGAGCAGTTCTTC	CASSLEARTEQFF
TRBV28	.	.	TRBJ1-2	13	TGTGCCAGCAGTTCCGGCATAACCTATGGCTACACCTTC	CASSSGITYGYTF
TRBV5-4	few	.	TRBJ1-1	17	TGTGCCAGCAGCTTGACCGGGGCGCTCGGTCAGAACACTGAAGCTTTCTTT	CASSLTGALGQNTEAFF
TRBV6-4	.	.	TRBJ2-7	14	TGTGCCAGAGATTATACGGGGTTCTCCTACGAGCAGTACTTC	CARDYTGFSYEQYF
TRBV4-1	few	TRBD1	TRBJ2-5	14	TGCGCCAGCAGCCACTCGGACAGGAAAGAGACCCAGTACTTC	CASSHSDRKETQYF
TRBV5-1	.	.	TRBJ1-2	14	TGCGCCAGCAGCTTGGAGCCGGCCGGCTATGGCTACACCTTC	CASSLEPAGYGYTF
TRBV12-5	once	.	TRBJ1-2	12	TGTGCTAGTGGTTTGGGGGGGAGAGGCTACACCTTC	CASGLGGRGYTF
TRBV6-5	.	.	TRBJ1-1	15	TGTGCCAGCAGGGCTGCAGCGGGGGAGAGTACTGAAGCTTTCTTT	CASRAAAGESTEAFF
TRBV19	.	.	TRBJ2-6	16	TGTGCCAGTAGTCCCCCGGGGGCCAGTGGGGCCAACGTCCTGACTTTC	CASSPPGASGANVLTF
TRBV20-1	few	.	TRBJ1-2	11	TGCAGTGCCCCTCGACAGGTTGGCTACACCTTC	CSAPRQVGYTF
TRBV5-1	few	TRBD1	TRBJ2-1	15	TGCGCCAGCAGCTTCGGGGACAGGGACTCAGGCGAGCAGTTCTTC	CASSFGDRDSGEQFF
TRBV7-6	.	TRBD2	TRBJ2-3	15	TGTGCCAGCAGCTTAGGTGGACTAGCGGGAGATACGCAGTATTTT	CASSLGGLAGDTQYF
TRBV28	once	TRBD2	TRBJ2-3	15	TGTGCCAGCAGAAAACAACTAGCGGGAGCAGATACGCAGTATTTT	CASRKQLAGADTQYF
TRBV5-6	.	.	TRBJ2-7	13	TGTGCCAGCAGCTTTTGGGGGCGCTACGAGCAGTACTTC	CASSFWGRYEQYF
TRBV7-9	.	TRBD2	TRBJ2-1	15	TGTGCCAGCAGCTTGTCTAGCGGGAGGGCCAATGAGCAGTTCTTC	CASSLSSGRANEQFF
TRBV19	.	.	TRBJ2-1	13	TGTGCCAGTAGTCCACGACAGCCCAATGAGCAGTTCTTC	CASSPRQPNEQFF
TRBV18	.	.	TRBJ2-2	12	TGTGCCAGCTCCCCGAACACCGGGGAGCTGTTTTTT	CASSPNTGELFF
TRBV5-6	.	TRBD2	TRBJ2-5	15	TGTGCCAGCAGCGGGGGAGCGGGAGGGCTGGAGACCCAGTACTTC	CASSGGAGGLETQYF
TRBV7-9	.	TRBD2	TRBJ2-3	15	TGTGCCAGCAGCACCGGACTAGCGGGAACGGATACGCAGTATTTT	CASSTGLAGTDTQYF
TRBV7-2	.	TRBD1	TRBJ1-1	13	TGTGCCAGCGGATCCGGGACAGGGGGCGCGACTTTCTTT	CASGSGTGGATFF
TRBV29-1	many	.	TRBJ2-7	11	TGCAGCGTTAGTTGGGACTACGAGCAGTACTTC	CSVSWDYEQYF
TRBV7-2	.	.	TRBJ2-1	15	TGTGCCAGCAGCCCCGGATACCTTTCCTACAATGAGCAGTTCTTC	CASSPGYLSYNEQFF
TRBV6-5	.	TRBD1	TRBJ1-2	15	TGTGCCAGCAGTTACTATCACAGGGGGCTAGATGGCTACACCTTC	CASSYYHRGLDGYTF